Listed below are T cell receptor beta chains from one sample, sequenced in a study of vaccination effects on CD4 cells after COVID-19. TCRdb's table, derived via immunoSEQ multiplex PCR, lists solely in-frame clones and lacks some. In the table there are 15,000 to 20,000 clones, approximately 80% of which are singletons. The antigens these receptors bind are not known. This sample comprised CD4+ T cells from PBMCs cultured with HCoV-NL63 spike peptides, obtained after COVID-19 vaccination. The source is a human donor who received a COVID-19 vaccine. Both conserved end residues are part of each CDR3. A D gene is named only where the DNA matches it firmly. Size tells how often a clone was seen (once, few, many) or the class of an expanded clone, and some rows leave it out.

TRBV27,TRBJ2-1,TRBD2,-,CASSAGLAAYNEQFF,TGTGCCAGCAGCGCGGGACTAGCGGCCTACAATGAGCAGTTCTTC
TRBV3-1/TRBV3-2,TRBJ2-7,TRBD2,-,CASSRPSGRSYEQYF,TGTGCCAGCAGCCGCCCTAGCGGGCGATCCTACGAGCAGTACTTC
TRBV4-1,TRBJ1-2,TRBD1,-,CASSQDPSTGNGYTF,TGCGCCAGCAGCCAAGACCCATCGACAGGGAATGGCTACACCTTC
TRBV2,TRBJ1-6,-,-,CASSHREDSPLHF,TGTGCCAGCAGCCACAGGGAAGATTCACCCCTCCACTTT
TRBV18,TRBJ2-7,-,-,CASSPLGGSYEQYF,TGTGCCAGCTCACCATTGGGGGGCTCCTACGAGCAGTACTTC
TRBV7-6,TRBJ1-1,-,-,CASSLALDAQEAFF,TGTGCCAGCAGCTTAGCGCTAGACGCTCAGGAAGCTTTCTTT
TRBV19,TRBJ2-1,TRBD1,-,CASRQGIQPPYNEQFF,TGTGCCAGTCGACAGGGGATCCAGCCACCGTACAATGAGCAGTTCTTC
TRBV5-1,TRBJ2-3,-,once,CASRPGYGLPDTQYF,TGCGCCAGCCGGCCCGGGTATGGGTTACCAGATACGCAGTATTTT
TRBV7-8,TRBJ1-4,TRBD1,-,CASSLADRGGEKLFF,TGTGCCAGCAGCTTAGCGGACAGGGGAGGTGAAAAACTGTTTTTT
TRBV6-1,TRBJ1-6,-,-,CASSESVRVNSPLHF,TGTGCCAGCAGTGAATCTGTCAGGGTCAATTCACCCCTCCACTTT
TRBV5-1,TRBJ2-7,-,few,CASSLDGYGYEQYF,TGCGCCAGCAGCTTGGACGGGTATGGCTACGAGCAGTACTTC
TRBV30,TRBJ1-3,-,-,CAWSVPGQLSGNTIYF,TGTGCCTGGAGTGTACCCGGCCAGCTCTCTGGAAACACCATATATTTT
TRBV6-5,TRBJ1-1,-,-,CASRNRVKEAFF,TGTGCCAGCAGGAACCGGGTTAAAGAAGCTTTCTTT
TRBV4-2,TRBJ1-5,-,-,CASSQDVSGGVSNQPQHF,TGTGCCAGCAGCCAAGATGTGTCGGGGGGAGTGAGCAATCAGCCCCAGCATTTT
TRBV5-4,TRBJ2-1,-,-,CASSSKRGRNEQFF,TGTGCCAGCAGCTCTAAACGGGGGAGGAATGAGCAGTTCTTC
TRBV29-1,TRBJ1-1,-,-,CSVVSGATTEAFF,TGCAGCGTTGTCTCGGGGGCGACCACTGAAGCTTTCTTT
TRBV19,TRBJ1-1,TRBD1,few,CASNRDRLNTEAFF,TGTGCCAGTAATAGGGACAGACTGAACACTGAAGCTTTCTTT
TRBV28,TRBJ1-1,-,-,CASSPQIFTEAFF,TGTGCCAGCAGTCCACAGATTTTCACTGAAGCTTTCTTT
TRBV11-2,TRBJ2-1,-,-,CASSPGTRSFYNEQFF,TGTGCCAGCAGCCCCGGGACCAGGAGTTTCTACAATGAGCAGTTCTTC
TRBV6-5,TRBJ1-2,TRBD1,once,CASSPSGGQGGYTF,TGTGCCAGCAGTCCCTCAGGGGGGCAGGGTGGCTACACCTTC
TRBV11-3,TRBJ2-1,TRBD1,-,CASSLRTGGDEQFF,TGTGCCAGCAGCCTGAGGACAGGAGGTGATGAGCAGTTCTTC
TRBV28,TRBJ2-7,-,-,CASSLWGIMSLGFYEQYF,TGTGCCAGCAGTTTATGGGGGATCATGTCTCTGGGCTTCTACGAGCAGTACTTC
TRBV4-2,TRBJ1-1,-,-,CASSQPGVFEAFF,TGTGCCAGCAGCCAGCCTGGGGTGTTTGAAGCTTTCTTT
TRBV6-5,TRBJ1-4,-,-,CASRQLATNEKLFF,TGTGCCAGCAGGCAACTTGCAACTAATGAAAAACTGTTTTTT
TRBV6-6,TRBJ1-1,-,-,CASSRTVNTEAFF,TGTGCCAGCAGCCGGACGGTGAACACTGAAGCTTTCTTT
TRBV4-2,TRBJ2-7,-,-,CASSQDRAGGTYEQYF,TGTGCCAGCAGCCAAGATCGGGCAGGGGGGACCTACGAGCAGTACTTC
TRBV18,TRBJ2-1,-,once,CASSPRGLGNEQFF,TGTGCCAGCTCACCGAGAGGACTTGGGAATGAGCAGTTCTTC
TRBV28,TRBJ1-2,-,-,CASSGDTNYGYTF,TGTGCCAGCAGTGGGGACACTAACTATGGCTACACCTTC
TRBV10-2,TRBJ1-5,-,few,CASSRAGGSQPQHF,TGCGCCAGCAGTCGGGCTGGAGGGAGTCAGCCCCAGCATTTT
TRBV30,TRBJ2-7,-,-,CAWSETGFYEQYF,TGTGCCTGGAGCGAAACAGGGTTCTACGAGCAGTACTTC
TRBV25-1,TRBJ2-4,-,-,CASSEPSGGLAKNIQYF,TGTGCCAGCAGTGAACCCTCCGGGGGGCTAGCCAAAAACATTCAGTACTTC
TRBV5-8,TRBJ2-4,-,-,CASSFGGNKNIQYF,TGTGCCAGCAGCTTCGGAGGAAACAAAAACATTCAGTACTTC
TRBV10-3,TRBJ2-1,TRBD2,-,CAIRGLAGGPHNEQFF,TGTGCCATCAGGGGACTAGCGGGAGGGCCTCACAATGAGCAGTTCTTC
TRBV27,TRBJ2-4,TRBD1,-,CASSLVQGLNIQYF,TGTGCCAGCAGTTTAGTACAGGGGTTAAACATTCAGTACTTC
TRBV6-2/TRBV6-3,TRBJ1-1,TRBD1,-,CASSARQGTEAFF,TGTGCCAGCAGTGCTAGACAGGGGACGGAAGCTTTCTTT
TRBV4-1,TRBJ2-4,-,-,CASSQDRGRIVAKNIQYF,TGCGCCAGCAGCCAAGATAGGGGCAGGATAGTAGCCAAAAACATTCAGTACTTC
TRBV13,TRBJ2-7,-,-,CASSSQGRASYEQYF,TGTGCCAGCAGCTCACAGGGTAGGGCCTCCTACGAGCAGTACTTC
TRBV5-1,TRBJ2-7,-,-,CASSLVDATYEQYF,TGCGCCAGCAGCTTGGTGGATGCTACCTACGAGCAGTACTTC
TRBV10-3,TRBJ1-1,-,few,CAISLAPGNTEAFF,TGTGCCATCAGCCTTGCCCCGGGGAACACTGAAGCTTTCTTT
TRBV7-9,TRBJ1-2,-,few,CASSAPSNYGYTF,TGTGCCAGCAGCGCACCCTCTAACTATGGCTACACCTTC
TRBV24-1,TRBJ2-3,TRBD1,-,CATSDSDRGLADTQYF,TGTGCCACCAGTGATTCGGACAGGGGGCTTGCAGATACGCAGTATTTT
TRBV7-2,TRBJ1-2,TRBD1,-,CASSQGQGAGYGYTF,TGTGCCAGCAGCCAAGGACAGGGGGCAGGCTATGGCTACACCTTC
TRBV7-2,TRBJ1-1,-,-,CASSSYTEAFF,TGTGCCAGCAGCTCCTACACTGAAGCTTTCTTT
TRBV20-1,TRBJ1-3,-,-,CSARRGNTIYF,TGCAGTGCCCGCCGCGGAAACACCATATATTTT
TRBV14,TRBJ2-2,-,-,CASSQVQELFF,TGTGCCAGCAGCCAAGTCCAGGAGCTGTTTTTT
TRBV28,TRBJ1-2,-,-,CASSLGARTAYLYGYTF,TGTGCCAGCAGTTTAGGAGCCCGGACAGCCTACCTCTATGGCTACACCTTC
TRBV9,TRBJ2-1,-,-,CASSVGPTNYNEQFF,TGTGCCAGCAGCGTAGGGCCGACCAACTACAATGAGCAGTTCTTC